These 14 T cell receptor beta chains came from one sample sequenced in a study of T cells in Graves' hyperthyroidism and ophthalmopathy. What was amplified from RNA transcripts were TCR beta CDR3 regions. With the HTBI primer set, the TCR CDR3 went through a first round of RT-PCR. Each CDR3 protein gets one entry after TCRdb re-called the multiplex PCR reads with MiXCR. The sample includes 650,000 to 850,000 distinct CDR3 sequences, over 15% of them seen just once. Sequences were obtained from blood. Receptor source: a woman aged 45-65 years with Graves' hyperthyroidism that later progressed to Graves' ophthalmopathy.

The V call is TRBV6-4, the J call TRBJ1-2; perhaps TRBD1 as D (6 bases). Germline V gene data show CDR1 as MRHNA and CDR2 as SNTAGT. Trimming pared 4 bases from V and 4 bases from J, leaving 10 bases between. The CDR3 covers 13 residues. The DNA for the CDR3 is TGTGCCAGCAGTGCCCAGGGGAGCTATGGCTACACCTTC. Translation gives CASSAQGSYGYTF.

The chain couples TRBV7-2 to TRBJ2-6; D gene uncertain. The CDR3 is made up of 16 amino acids. Trimming pared 7 bases from V and 4 bases from J, leaving 17 bases between. CDR1 SGHTA and CDR2 FQGNSA come from the germline V gene. CDR3 DNA: TGTGCCAGCACCCCGAGTGTGAGAGCCGGGGCCAACGTCCTGACTTTC. Amino acids: CASTPSVRAGANVLTF.

This rearrangement joins TRBV12-3 or TRBV12-4 to TRBJ2-7, with a possible D match to TRBD2 (5 bases). The CDR3 loop spans 12 amino acids. Trimming cost V 3 bases and J 3 bases, with 6 bases left between them. The CDR3 here is CASSFAGYEQYF. The CDR3 DNA sequence: TGTGCCAGCAGTTTTGCGGGCTACGAGCAGTACTTC.

The chain carries TRBV5-4 and TRBJ1-1; TRBD1 matches at 8 bases. J lost 2 bases, V lost 4 bases, and 7 bases had no gene match. CDR1 is SGHNT, CDR2 YYREEE, per germline (reference sequence). The CDR3 contains 15 residues. The CDR3: CASSLDRGRNTEAFF. The CDR3 region has the DNA TGTGCCAGCAGCCTCGACAGGGGTCGAAACACTGAAGCTTTCTTT.

V is TRBV4-1 and J is TRBJ2-7, with 8 bases that match TRBD2. V dropped 2 bases and J dropped 2; count of bases not matched to a gene: 11. CDR3 length: 17 residues. Germline V gene lookup returns CDR1 MGHRA and CDR2 YSYEKL. The CDR3 loop reads CASSQRSGRGLAYEQYF. For the CDR3, the DNA is TGCGCCAGCAGCCAACGTTCCGGAAGGGGACTAGCCTACGAGCAGTACTTC.

V usage is TRBV5-1 and J usage is TRBJ2-1, with TRBD2 matching over 9 bases. J lost 10 bases, V lost 0 bases, and 8 bases had no gene match. The CDR3 sequence is 15 residues long. Germline lookup yields CDR1 SGHRS and CDR2 YFSETQ. The DNA for the CDR3 is TGCGCCAGCAGCTTGGATGGCGGGGGGGCCCGGGAGCAGTTCTTC. It yields the protein CASSLDGGGAREQFF.

This rearrangement joins TRBV7-9 to TRBJ1-5; D is undetermined. Germline V gives CDR1 SEHNR, CDR2 FQNEAQ (reference sequence). The CDR3 spans 14 residues. The V and J ends lost 5 bases and 3 bases respectively, with 11 bases between them. CDR3 residues: CASSLDRYNQPQHF. For the CDR3, the DNA is TGTGCCAGCAGCCTGGACCGATACAATCAGCCCCAGCATTTT.

The chain recombines TRBV5-1 with TRBJ2-2; D gene ambiguous. This CDR3 has 14 amino acids. Trimming stripped 1 base from V and 1 base from J, with 5 bases between. Germline V gene data show CDR1 as SGHRS and CDR2 as YFSETQ. Here the CDR3 reads CASSLSQNTGELFF. Here the CDR3 DNA reads TGCGCCAGCAGCTTGAGTCAGAACACCGGGGAGCTGTTTTTT.

The chain combines TRBV6-1 with TRBJ2-2, with D possibly TRBD2 on 7 matching bases. Germline V gene data show CDR1 as MNHNS and CDR2 as SASEGT. The CDR3 contains 14 residues. Trimming shortened V by 6 bases and J by 3 bases, and 11 bases separated the two germline ends. The CDR3: CASRGGGYTGELFF. The CDR3 DNA follows: TGTGCCAGCAGAGGGGGGGGGTACACCGGGGAGCTGTTTTTT.

Written as DNA, the CDR3 is TGCAGCGTTGAGGACCCCCAATTGTACGGGGCCCCTTACTTC. Its protein is CSVEDPQLYGAPYF. The chain couples TRBV29-1 to TRBJ2-5; D is tentatively TRBD1 or TRBD2 (5 bases each). Per germline, CDR1 SQVTM and CDR2 ANQGSEA. V lost 3 bases and J 14 bases, leaving 25 bases between the germline ends. The CDR3 has 14 residues.

This clonotype was recorded a few times. The rearrangement joins TRBV20-1 to TRBJ2-5; 9 nucleotides match TRBD2. CDR1 DFQATT and CDR2 SNEGSKA come from the germline V gene (reference sequence). The trim removed 4 bases at V and 5 bases at J, leaving 8 bases unmatched. The CDR3 runs to 14 residues. The CDR3 here is CSATLAGVVETQYF. Written as DNA, the CDR3 is TGCAGTGCTACTTTAGCGGGGGTTGTGGAGACCCAGTACTTC.

The rearrangement joins TRBV6-4 to TRBJ2-7; TRBD1 might be the D (5 bases). The CDR3 has 13 amino acids. With 7 bases removed from V and 3 bases from J, the gap between germline ends came to 13 bases. CDR1 MRHNA and CDR2 SNTAGT come from the germline V gene. The CDR3 DNA reads as TGTGCCAGCAATTTAGCAGGGAACTACGAGCAGTACTTC. Amino acids: CASNLAGNYEQYF.

The chain has TRBV5-1 and TRBJ2-7; D could derive from TRBD1 or TRBD2 (6 bases each). CDR1 and CDR2 (germline): SGHRS, YFSETQ. V was trimmed by 0 bases and J by 3 bases, leaving 10 bases between them. The CDR3 sequence is 14 residues long. The CDR3 spells CASSLEGGVYEQYF. CDR3 bases: TGCGCCAGCAGCTTGGAGGGGGGTGTCTACGAGCAGTACTTC.

This clonotype was observed many times. This chain links TRBV6-1 with TRBJ1-5; TRBD1 matches 8 bases. Germline V gene data show CDR1 as MNHNS and CDR2 as SASEGT. This CDR3 comprises 14 residues. The junction had 4 bases not matched to a gene; V was cut back by 5 bases and J by 4 bases. The chain's CDR3 is CASSRTGTNQPQHF. DNA of the CDR3: TGTGCCAGCAGTCGGACAGGGACGAATCAGCCCCAGCATTTT.